This is a list of T cell receptor beta chains from one sample in a study of T cell responses to AZD1222 COVID-19 vaccine. The repertoire was sequenced with immunoSEQ multiplex PCR; TCRdb's copy has only in-frame clones and lacks some. The repertoire holds 100,000 to 140,000 clones, with approximately 90% as singletons. The sample here was peripheral blood, taken on day 0 of AZD1222 vaccination. These receptors came from an adult in good health. The CDR3 runs from the conserved cysteine through the conserved F or W. A D gene is named only where the DNA matches it firmly. Rows give clone size only sometimes, using once, few, many, or a class for an expanded clone.

v_call	d_call	j_call	clone_size	cdr3_nt	cdr3_aa
TRBV2	-	TRBJ1-2	few	TGTGCCAGCAGGGCCGGGTCTGCCTCCTATGGCTACACCTTC	CASRAGSASYGYTF
TRBV4-3	TRBD1	TRBJ1-6	-	TGCGCCAGCAGCCAAGTAGCAGGGGGGACCCTCCACTTT	CASSQVAGGTLHF
TRBV30	-	TRBJ2-7	-	TGTGCCTGGAGTGTTATGGCGTGCAGGGGCTACGAGCAGTACTTC	CAWSVMACRGYEQYF
TRBV4-3	TRBD2	TRBJ2-5	-	TGCGCCAGCAGCCAAGAGGTCACCAGGGAGGGGACCCAGTACTTC	CASSQEVTREGTQYF
TRBV19	-	TRBJ1-2	-	TGTGCCAGTAGGGAGACAGGCCATACCCCCTCTGGCTACACCTTC	CASRETGHTPSGYTF
TRBV18	TRBD1	TRBJ1-3	-	TGTGCCAGCTCGGACAGGGGGGACACCATATATTTT	CASSDRGDTIYF
TRBV6-2/TRBV6-3	TRBD1	TRBJ2-5	-	TGTGCCAGCAGCGACAGGGCCAAAACTATGAACCAGTACTTC	CASSDRAKTMNQYF
TRBV7-9	-	TRBJ1-2	-	TGTGCCAGCAGCTTAGTTGGGGCTGGGAGTCGTGGCTACACCTTC	CASSLVGAGSRGYTF
TRBV3-1/TRBV3-2	TRBD2	TRBJ2-5	-	TGTGCCAGCAGCCCTTTGAGACTAGCGGGGGGGGAGTACCAAGAGACCCAGTACTTC	CASSPLRLAGGEYQETQYF
TRBV6-5	-	TRBJ1-2	-	TGTGCCAGCAGTTATCGGACAGAGAAAAACTATGGCTACACCTTC	CASSYRTEKNYGYTF
TRBV14	TRBD1	TRBJ1-1	-	TGTGCCAGCAGCCAAGCGGGGGACAGGGGGCGGCAAGCTTTCTTT	CASSQAGDRGRQAFF
TRBV5-6	-	TRBJ2-3	-	TGTGCCAGCAGCTTGGGGACCGGCACAGATACGCAGTATTTT	CASSLGTGTDTQYF
TRBV7-8	-	TRBJ1-5	-	TGTGCCAGCAGCTTAACGACAGGCGGGCATCAGCCCCAGCATTTT	CASSLTTGGHQPQHF
TRBV27	TRBD1	TRBJ1-1	-	TGTGCCAGCAGCCAAGGACAGGGAGGCAACACTGAAGCTTTCTTT	CASSQGQGGNTEAFF
TRBV18	TRBD1	TRBJ2-7	-	TGTGCCAGCGCGGCCAGAGCGGACAGGTCTTCAGAACAGTACTTC	CASAARADRSSEQYF
TRBV30	-	TRBJ1-5	few	TGTGCCTGGAGTGTACCGGGCCCGGGGGGTGATCAGCCCCAGCATTTT	CAWSVPGPGGDQPQHF
TRBV3-1/TRBV3-2	-	TRBJ1-1	-	TGTGCCAGCAGCCAAGGGGTTATTCACACTGAAGCTTTCTTT	CASSQGVIHTEAFF
TRBV6-5	TRBD1	TRBJ1-3	-	TGTGCCAGCAGCCCCGGGACAGGAGGAAACACCATATATTTT	CASSPGTGGNTIYF
TRBV7-2	TRBD2	TRBJ2-7	-	TGTGCCAGCAGCTGGACGAAGGAGCGGGGGGTCCTACACGAGCAGTACTTC	CASSWTKERGVLHEQYF
TRBV11-3	TRBD2	TRBJ2-1	-	TGTGCCAGCAGCCTAAACTTAGCGGGGGGGCAGGTGCAGTTCTTC	CASSLNLAGGQVQFF
TRBV3-1/TRBV3-2	TRBD1	TRBJ1-6	-	TGTGCCAGCAGCCGGACAGGGGATAATAATTCACCCCTCCACTTT	CASSRTGDNNSPLHF
TRBV4-3	-	TRBJ1-2	-	TGCGCCAGCAGCCAAGGGTGGGGAACGCCGGGCCGCTATGGCTACACCTTC	CASSQGWGTPGRYGYTF
TRBV12-3/TRBV12-4	-	TRBJ1-2	-	TGTGCCAGCAGTCGCACCTCCGGACGGGAGCTCACCTTC	CASSRTSGRELTF
TRBV27	TRBD1	TRBJ2-7	few	TGTGCCAGCTCCACCGGGGACAGGCTTTTCTACGAGCAGTACTTC	CASSTGDRLFYEQYF